The clone carrying this T cell receptor (beta chain) was counted a few times. The data were obtained in a study of blood T cells in healthy people across ages. V was cut by 1 base and J by 3 bases, with 10 bases left in between. The CDR3 spans 14 residues. CDR1 LGHNA and CDR2 YSLEER come from the germline V gene. A second PCR of roughly 7 to 11 cycles used a sample-barcoded 5' primer and a J-beta primer mix. TCRdb reprocessed the 5' RACE reads via MiXCR and lists one record per CDR3 protein. The sample has about 800,000 distinct CDR3 sequences; more than 35% are singletons. The rearrangement uses TRBV4-3 and TRBJ2-7, with D perhaps TRBD2 (6 bases). Material: blood. The receptor was isolated from a man of 80 years or more in good health. The DNA of the CDR3 is TGCGCCAGCAGCCAAGTGGAGGGACGCTACGAGCAGTACTTC. Amino acid sequence: CASSQVEGRYEQYF.